This T cell receptor (beta chain) stems from a study of cytomegalovirus exposure and HLA in healthy donors. Study-wide findings and caveats: Accounts indicate the classifier identified cytomegalovirus status with strong specificity and sensitivity. Investigators reported approximately 150 TCR beta chains as tied to cytomegalovirus. A later analysis reportedly found that, within productive TCRs, an Asian-associated ancestry cluster had fewer N-insertions than the mean observed across the approximately 660 donors. Most of the TCR beta V segments (in an earlier analysis) were productive either about 87% or about 30% of the time.

Researchers ran the PCR with 60 Vbeta and 13 Jbeta primers. Measured with immunoSEQ multiplex PCR; TCRdb has only the in-frame clones, and not every one. Of under 150,000 clones detected, approximately 80% appear once; the ten largest clones hold roughly 4%. As to this clone: Its antigen is unidentified.

V was trimmed by 4 bases and J by 6 bases, leaving 15 bases between them. The CDR3 is made up of 14 amino acids. Germline V gene data show CDR1 as SGDLS and CDR2 as YYNGEE. V gene TRBV9 combines with J gene TRBJ2-3; D gene unclear. The sample comprised PBMCs. The TCR sequence derives from a woman between 40 and 55 years old in good health and CMV-seropositive. The CDR3 loop reads CASSPEPAEDTQYF. In nucleotides, the CDR3 is TGTGCCAGCAGCCCAGAACCCGCGGAGGATACGCAGTATTTT.